This T cell receptor (beta chain) was sequenced in a study of CD8 T cells in Susac syndrome (dated by TCRdb to the late 2010s). General notes on the study: Of the Susac syndrome patients who were sequenced, roughly 6 had clinically active disease and eight were in clinical remission. At blood withdrawal, Susac syndrome patients were therapy-naive, treated with corticosteroids (with IVIg additionally given to some), or treated with IVIg alone. Repertoire sequencing was used to test whether CD8+ T cell activation and differentiation in Susac syndrome was antigen driven. Summary of the overall study and its limitations: The CD4+ T cell repertoire of patients with Susac syndrome showed no detectable clonal expansion. The TCR sequencing and HLA analysis was acknowledged to have included a relatively small number of individuals.

On this clonotype itself: Which antigen it targets is not known. No much larger clonotype is one base removed from it; base qualities were not supplied.

RNA was extracted using the RNeasy kit, and about 0.5 to 1 ug of the RNA was reverse transcribed with random hexamers. The immunoSEQ multiplex PCR assay, which covers 54 Vbeta and 13 Jbeta segments, was used to amplify TCR beta CDR3 regions. PCR amplification bias was corrected using a synthetic template baseline for primer optimization and computational correction. Regarding the original processing steps: Only productive sequences were kept, with reads annotated to V, D and J genes according to IMGT and analyzed in immunoSEQ Analyzer. To calculate clonality, Shannon entropy was normalized by log2 of the number of productive unique sequences and then subtracted from one. Public and private clones were assessed among the 100 most prevalent clones of each patient and control. A clone was defined as Susac-specific if it was absent from the healthy and MS cohorts, from about a thousand published viral clones and from other ImmuneACCESS disease sequences. TCRdb itself trimmed the public reads at Q25 with fastp, ran MiXCR and retained productive beta chains. Every entry covers one CDR3 protein and lists the most common genes and DNA from its rows. Here the V and J calls rest on TCRdb's processing, not on the authors' analysis. The sample table contains 100,000 to 150,000 distinct CDR3 sequences; only one count was recorded for over 90% of them. Approximately 0.15% of the sample is taken by the ten largest.

The CDR3 holds 14 amino acids from the cysteine to the phenylalanine. The entry retains the CDR3 DNA only, 42 bases that are in frame from base 1. From the germline V gene, CDR1 is LGHNA and CDR2 is YSLEER. Between the V and J ends, shortened by 0 bases and 4 bases respectively, the junction contains 9 bases. Peripheral blood CD8+ and CD4+ T cells from healthy donors, Susac syndrome patients and multiple sclerosis patients were profiled by high-throughput TCR beta sequencing. Susac syndrome patients met recently defined diagnostic criteria for definite or probable disease. Bulk CD8+ and CD4+ T cells were purified by magnetic negative isolation, while CD8+ TEMRA cells were enriched using FACS. Blood was drawn into EDTA tubes, processed within 24 hours, and PBMCs were isolated by density gradient centrifugation. PBMCs destined for TCR sequencing were cryopreserved in liquid nitrogen and later thawed in a 37 °C water bath. The sorted or isolated CD4+, CD8+ and CD8+ TEMRA cells had a purity of 90% or higher.

The receptor's source is a human donor with Susac syndrome. Specimen: CD4+ T cells from PBMCs. Rearrangement joined TRBV4-3 to TRBJ1-1; the D gene cannot be resolved reliably. CDR3 loop: CASSQEAGSTEAFF. The DNA reads TGCGCCAGCAGCCAAGAGGCCGGGAGCACTGAAGCTTTCTTT.